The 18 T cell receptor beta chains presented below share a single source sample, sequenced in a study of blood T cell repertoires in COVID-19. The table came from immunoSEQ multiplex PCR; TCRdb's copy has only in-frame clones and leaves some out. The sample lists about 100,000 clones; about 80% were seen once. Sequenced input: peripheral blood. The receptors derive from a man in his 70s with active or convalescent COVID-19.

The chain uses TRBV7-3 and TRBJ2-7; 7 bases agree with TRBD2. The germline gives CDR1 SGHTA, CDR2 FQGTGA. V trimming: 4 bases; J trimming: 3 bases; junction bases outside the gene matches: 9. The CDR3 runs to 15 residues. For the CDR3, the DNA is TGTGCCAGCAGCTCAAGGGGAGGGCCTGGCTACGAGCAGTACTTC. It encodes CASSSRGGPGYEQYF.

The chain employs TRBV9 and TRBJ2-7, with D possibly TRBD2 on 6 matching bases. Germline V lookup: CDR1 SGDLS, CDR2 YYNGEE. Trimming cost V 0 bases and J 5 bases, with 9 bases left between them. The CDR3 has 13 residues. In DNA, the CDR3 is TGTGCCAGCAGCGTAGATGGAGGGGACGAGCAGTACTTC. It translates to CASSVDGGDEQYF.

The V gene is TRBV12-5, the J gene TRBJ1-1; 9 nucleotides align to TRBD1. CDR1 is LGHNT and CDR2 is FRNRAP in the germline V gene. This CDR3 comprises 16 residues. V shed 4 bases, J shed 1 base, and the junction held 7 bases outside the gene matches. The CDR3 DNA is TGTGCTAGTGGTTCCCCCCTGGGACAGGGGAACACTGAAGCTTTCTTT. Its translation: CASGSPLGQGNTEAFF.

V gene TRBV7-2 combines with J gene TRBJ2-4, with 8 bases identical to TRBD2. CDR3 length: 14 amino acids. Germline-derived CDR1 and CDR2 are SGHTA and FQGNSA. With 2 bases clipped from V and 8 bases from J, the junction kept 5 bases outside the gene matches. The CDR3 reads CASSLRAGGDIQYF. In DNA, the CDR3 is TGTGCCAGCAGCTTACGAGCCGGGGGGGACATTCAGTACTTC.

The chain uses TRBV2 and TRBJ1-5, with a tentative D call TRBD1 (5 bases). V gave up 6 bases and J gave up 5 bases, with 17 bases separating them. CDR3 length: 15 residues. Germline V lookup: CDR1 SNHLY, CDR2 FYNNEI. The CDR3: CASRTTDAGDQPQHF. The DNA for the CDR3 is TGTGCCAGCAGAACGACAGATGCGGGAGATCAGCCCCAGCATTTT. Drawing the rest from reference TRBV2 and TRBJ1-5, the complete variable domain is EPEVTQTPSHQVTQMGQEVILRCVPISNHLYFYWYRQILGQKVEFLVSFYNNEISEKSEIFDDQFSVERPDGSNFTLKIRSTKLEDSAMYFCASRTTDAGDQPQHFGDGTRLSIL.

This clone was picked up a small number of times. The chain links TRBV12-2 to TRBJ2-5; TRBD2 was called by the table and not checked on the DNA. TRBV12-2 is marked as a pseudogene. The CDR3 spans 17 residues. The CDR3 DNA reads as TGTGCAAGTCGCTCGCGGTCGGGGCGGGAGAAGAGGAAGACCCAGTACTTC. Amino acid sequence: CASRSRSGREKRKTQYF.

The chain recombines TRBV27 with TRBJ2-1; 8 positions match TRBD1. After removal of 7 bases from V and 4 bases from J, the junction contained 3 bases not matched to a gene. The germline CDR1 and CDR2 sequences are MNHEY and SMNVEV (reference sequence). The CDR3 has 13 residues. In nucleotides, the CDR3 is TGTGCCAGCAAAAGACAGGGGTACAATGAGCAGTTCTTC. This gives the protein CASKRQGYNEQFF.

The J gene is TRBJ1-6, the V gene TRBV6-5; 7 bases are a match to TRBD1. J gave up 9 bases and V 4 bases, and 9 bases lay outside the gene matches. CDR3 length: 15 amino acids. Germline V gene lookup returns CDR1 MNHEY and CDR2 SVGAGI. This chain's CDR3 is CASSSGQALSSPLHF. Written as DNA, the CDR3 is TGTGCCAGCAGTTCCGGACAGGCTTTAAGTTCACCCCTCCACTTT.

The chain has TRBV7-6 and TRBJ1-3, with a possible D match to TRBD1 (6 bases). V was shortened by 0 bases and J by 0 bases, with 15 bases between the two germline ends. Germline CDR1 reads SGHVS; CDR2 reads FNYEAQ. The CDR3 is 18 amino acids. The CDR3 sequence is CASSLAPGQQPSGNTIYF. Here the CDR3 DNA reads TGTGCCAGCAGCTTAGCTCCGGGACAACAACCCTCTGGAAACACCATATATTTT.

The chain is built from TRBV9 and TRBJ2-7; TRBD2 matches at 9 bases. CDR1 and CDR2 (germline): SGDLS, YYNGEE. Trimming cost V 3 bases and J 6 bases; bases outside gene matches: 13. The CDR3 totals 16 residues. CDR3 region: CASSGDPSGVGLEQYF. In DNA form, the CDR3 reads TGTGCCAGCAGCGGAGACCCTAGCGGGGTGGGGCTCGAGCAGTACTTC.

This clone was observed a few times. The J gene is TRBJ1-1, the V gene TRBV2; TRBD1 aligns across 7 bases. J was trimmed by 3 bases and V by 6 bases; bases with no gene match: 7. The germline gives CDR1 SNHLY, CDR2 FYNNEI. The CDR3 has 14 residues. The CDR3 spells CASRLLQGDTEAFF. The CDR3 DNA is TGTGCCAGCAGGCTGCTGCAGGGGGACACTGAAGCTTTCTTT.

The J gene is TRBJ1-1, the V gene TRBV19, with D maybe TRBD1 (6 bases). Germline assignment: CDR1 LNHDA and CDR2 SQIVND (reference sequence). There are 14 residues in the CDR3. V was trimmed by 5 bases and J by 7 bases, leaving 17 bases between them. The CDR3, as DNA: TGTGCCAGTAGTTCGGGGGGCCTGGGGGTTGAAGCTTTCTTT. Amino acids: CASSSGGLGVEAFF.

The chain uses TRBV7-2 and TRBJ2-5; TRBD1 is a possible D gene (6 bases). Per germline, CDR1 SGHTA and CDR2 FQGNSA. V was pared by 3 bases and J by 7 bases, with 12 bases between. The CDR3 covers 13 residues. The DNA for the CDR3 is TGTGCCAGCAGCTTGGACAGCCCGAGGACCCAGTACTTC. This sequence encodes CASSLDSPRTQYF.

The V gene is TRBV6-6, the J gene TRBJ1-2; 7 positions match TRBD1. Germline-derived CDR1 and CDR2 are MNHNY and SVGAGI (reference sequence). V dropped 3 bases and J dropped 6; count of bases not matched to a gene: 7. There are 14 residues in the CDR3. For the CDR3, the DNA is TGTGCCAGCAGTTATCCGGGACAGCTCAATGGCTACACCTTC. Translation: CASSYPGQLNGYTF.

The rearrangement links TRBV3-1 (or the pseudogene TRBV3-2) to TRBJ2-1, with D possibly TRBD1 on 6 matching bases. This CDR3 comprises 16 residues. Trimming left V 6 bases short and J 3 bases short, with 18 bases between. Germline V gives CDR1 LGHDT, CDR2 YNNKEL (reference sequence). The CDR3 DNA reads TGTGCCAGCAGACCCGGGTGGGGGCGTCGCTACAATGAGCAGTTCTTC. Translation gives CASRPGWGRRYNEQFF.

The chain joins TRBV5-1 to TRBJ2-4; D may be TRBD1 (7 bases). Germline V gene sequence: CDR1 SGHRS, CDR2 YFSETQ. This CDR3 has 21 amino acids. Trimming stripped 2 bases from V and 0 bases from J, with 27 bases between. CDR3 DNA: TGCGCCAGCAGCTTTGTAACTGCGGGGACAGTGGGGGATTTAGCCAAAAACATTCAGTACTTC. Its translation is CASSFVTAGTVGDLAKNIQYF.

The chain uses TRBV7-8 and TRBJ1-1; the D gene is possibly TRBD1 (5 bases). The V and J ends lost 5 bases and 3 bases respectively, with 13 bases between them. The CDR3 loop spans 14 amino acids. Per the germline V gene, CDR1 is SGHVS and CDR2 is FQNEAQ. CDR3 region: CASSLVGADTEAFF. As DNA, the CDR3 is TGTGCCAGCAGCCTAGTAGGGGCGGACACTGAAGCTTTCTTT.

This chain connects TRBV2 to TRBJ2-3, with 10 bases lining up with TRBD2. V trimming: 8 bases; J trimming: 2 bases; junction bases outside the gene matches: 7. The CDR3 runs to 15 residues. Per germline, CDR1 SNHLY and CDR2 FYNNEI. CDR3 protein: CASFKSGGDTDTQYF. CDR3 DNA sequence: TGTGCCAGCTTTAAGAGCGGGGGGGACACAGATACGCAGTATTTT.